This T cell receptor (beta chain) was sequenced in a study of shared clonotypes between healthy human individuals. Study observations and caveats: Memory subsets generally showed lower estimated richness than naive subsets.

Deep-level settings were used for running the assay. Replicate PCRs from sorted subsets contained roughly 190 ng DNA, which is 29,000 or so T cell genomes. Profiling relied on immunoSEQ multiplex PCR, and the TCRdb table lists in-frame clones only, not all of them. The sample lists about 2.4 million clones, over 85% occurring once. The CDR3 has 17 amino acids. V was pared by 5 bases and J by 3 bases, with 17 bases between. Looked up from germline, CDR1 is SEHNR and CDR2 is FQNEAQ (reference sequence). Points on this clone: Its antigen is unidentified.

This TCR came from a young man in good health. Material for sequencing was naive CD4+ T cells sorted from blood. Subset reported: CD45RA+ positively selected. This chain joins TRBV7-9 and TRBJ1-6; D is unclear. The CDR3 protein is CASSPPKLLSYNSPLHF. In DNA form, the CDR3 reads TGTGCCAGCAGCCCTCCCAAGCTCTTAAGCTATAATTCACCCCTCCACTTT.